The following is a T cell receptor beta chain sequence with its context. Its antigen is still unknown. No base quality information exists; no much larger clone differs at one position. The time point label on this specimen signifies: week 23, last vaccination. A 20-mer mutant IDH1 peptide at 300 micrograms in Montanide made up each vaccine dose, which was injected subcutaneously together with topical imiquimod. Newly diagnosed WHO grade 3 or 4 IDH1-mutant astrocytomas showing loss of nuclear ATRX were present in the donors. The samples were drawn from NOA16, a multicentre, single-arm, open-label phase I trial in Germany that tested a mutant IDH1 peptide vaccine in humans for the first time. Genomic DNA for TCRB sequencing was isolated from EDTA blood with the DNeasy Blood and Tissue Kit. This sample is drawn from a study of a mutant IDH1 vaccine in newly diagnosed glioma (dated by TCRdb to about 2021). Study-level background: Patients were given eight vaccinations, in weeks 1, 3, 5, 7, 11, 15, 19 and 23, which matched visits V03 through V10. Longitudinal TCRB deep sequencing was done for 25 treated patients, wherever samples were available for exploratory analyses. Before enrollment, most patients had been given radiochemotherapy with temozolomide as standard therapy, while the rest had received either radiotherapy alone or temozolomide alone. Peripheral blood samples were drawn at six visits, namely V03 (baseline), V05, V07, V10, V12 and V13. Of the approximately 33 treated patients, about 60% were male and approximately 38% were female, and the mean age was about 40 years. Vaccination began 4-6 weeks after radiotherapy alone, or alongside temozolomide cycles in the chemotherapy-containing groups.

Receptor amplification or capture employed the immunoSEQ multiplex PCR assay. Following the manufacturer's protocol, the hsTCRB Kit was used to amplify rearranged TCR beta chain sequences. TCRB libraries were sequenced on an Illumina MiSeq. The study's processing was this. The kit vendor's proprietary platform handled demultiplexing, trimming and gene mapping. In its TCRdb copy, this immuneACCESS table keeps in-frame sequences only and misses some clones. Where compared with another copy, unresolved V genes explain less than half of these, and the others have no known cause. V and J calls and clone size are those listed in that table; D and trimming were worked out from the DNA. In all, the sample holds tens of thousands of clones, and around 85% of those were seen once. The ten largest clones take up 0.77% of the sample. V sheds 0 bases and J sheds 2 bases, leaving 11 bases between their ends. From the germline V gene, CDR1 is MGHRA and CDR2 is YSYEKL. Counted from cysteine to phenylalanine, this CDR3 has 15 amino acids. The DNA shown is the 45-base CDR3, in frame from base 1.

Paper-wide results and their limitations: Pseudoprogression appeared unrelated to alterations in the top peripheral T cell clonotypes detected by TCRB sequencing. Vaccine-induced immune responses across multiple MHC alleles were detected in around 92% of patients. PBMC samples for TCRB deep sequencing were selected based on availability. The authors noted that analyses of patient blood samples could not be reproduced because of sample limitations.

The sequence was obtained from a woman aged 50 to 60 with glioma. The rearrangement combines TRBV4-1 with TRBJ2-7; too little of a D gene remains to name it. This sample comprised PBMCs, obtained from a glioma patient whose treatment included an IDH1 peptide vaccine. The DNA sequence is TGCGCCAGCAGCCAAGATTGGCTCTCCCCCTACGAGCAGTACTTC. Its translation is CASSQDWLSPYEQYF.